Sequencing of this TCR beta chain was carried out in a study of blood T cell repertoires in COVID-19. On this clone itself: Other DNA sequences in this specimen translate into the identical CDR3.

The CDR3 extends over 14 amino acids. Germline V gene lookup returns CDR1 SGHDN and CDR2 FVKESK. V trimming: 4 bases; J trimming: 3 bases; junction bases outside the gene matches: 3. Method: immunoSEQ multiplex PCR; TCRdb's copy keeps in-frame clones and lacks some. The sample yields 250,000 or so clones, around 83% seen once. This TCR came from a woman in her forties or fifties who had been exposed to COVID-19. Material for sequencing was PBMCs or T cells enriched from blood (not recorded which). This chain joins TRBV14 and TRBJ1-3, with 7 bases aligning to TRBD1. Here the CDR3 DNA reads TGTGCCAGCAGCCGACAGGGCTTTGGAAACACCATATATTTT. Translation: CASSRQGFGNTIYF.